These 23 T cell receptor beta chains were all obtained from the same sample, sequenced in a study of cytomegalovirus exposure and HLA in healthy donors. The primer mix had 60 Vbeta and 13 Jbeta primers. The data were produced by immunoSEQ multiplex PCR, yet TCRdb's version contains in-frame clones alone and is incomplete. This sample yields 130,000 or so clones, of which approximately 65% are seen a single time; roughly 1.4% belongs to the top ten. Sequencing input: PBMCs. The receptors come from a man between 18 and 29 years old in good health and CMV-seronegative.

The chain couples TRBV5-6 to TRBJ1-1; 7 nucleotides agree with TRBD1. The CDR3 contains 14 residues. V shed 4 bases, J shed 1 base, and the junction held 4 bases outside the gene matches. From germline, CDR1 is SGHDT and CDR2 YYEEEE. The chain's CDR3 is CASSGGTENTEAFF. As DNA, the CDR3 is TGTGCCAGCAGCGGGGGGACAGAGAACACTGAAGCTTTCTTT.

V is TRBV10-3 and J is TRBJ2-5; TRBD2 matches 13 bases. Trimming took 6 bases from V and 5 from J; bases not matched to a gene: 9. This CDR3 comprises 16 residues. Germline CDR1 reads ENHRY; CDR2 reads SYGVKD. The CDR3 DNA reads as TGTGCCATCAGGGGGCGGACTAGCGGGAGTTTTGAGACCCAGTACTTC. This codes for CAIRGRTSGSFETQYF.

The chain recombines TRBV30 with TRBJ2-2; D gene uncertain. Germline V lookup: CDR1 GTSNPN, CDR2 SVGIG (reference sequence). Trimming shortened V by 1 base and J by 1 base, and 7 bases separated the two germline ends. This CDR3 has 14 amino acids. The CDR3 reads CAWSAILNTGELFF. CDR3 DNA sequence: TGTGCCTGGAGTGCTATTCTGAACACCGGGGAGCTGTTTTTT.

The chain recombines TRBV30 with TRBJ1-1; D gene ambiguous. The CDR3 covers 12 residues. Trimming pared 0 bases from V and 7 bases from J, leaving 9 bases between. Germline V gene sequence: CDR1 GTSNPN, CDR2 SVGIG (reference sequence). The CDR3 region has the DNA TGTGCCTGGAGTGTACAGACGAGTGAAGCTTTCTTT. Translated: CAWSVQTSEAFF.

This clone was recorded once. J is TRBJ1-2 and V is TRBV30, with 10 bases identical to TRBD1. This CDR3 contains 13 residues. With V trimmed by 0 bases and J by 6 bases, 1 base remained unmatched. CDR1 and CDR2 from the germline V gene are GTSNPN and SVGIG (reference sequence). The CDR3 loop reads CAWSVGTGDGYTF. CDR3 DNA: TGTGCCTGGAGTGTCGGGACAGGGGATGGCTACACCTTC.

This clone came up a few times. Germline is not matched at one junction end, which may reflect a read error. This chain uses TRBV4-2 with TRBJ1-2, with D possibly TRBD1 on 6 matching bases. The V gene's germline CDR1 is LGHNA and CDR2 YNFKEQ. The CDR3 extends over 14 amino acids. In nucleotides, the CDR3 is TGTGCCAGCAGCGGACGAGCCAACAGGGACGGCTACCCCTTC. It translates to CASSGRANRDGYPF.

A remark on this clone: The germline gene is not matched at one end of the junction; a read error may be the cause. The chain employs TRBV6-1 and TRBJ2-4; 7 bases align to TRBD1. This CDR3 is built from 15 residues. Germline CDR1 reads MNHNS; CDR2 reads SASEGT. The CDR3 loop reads CATLKGTAPQKIQYF. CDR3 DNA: TGTGCCACCCTAAAAGGGACAGCTCCCCAAAAGATTCAGTACTTC.

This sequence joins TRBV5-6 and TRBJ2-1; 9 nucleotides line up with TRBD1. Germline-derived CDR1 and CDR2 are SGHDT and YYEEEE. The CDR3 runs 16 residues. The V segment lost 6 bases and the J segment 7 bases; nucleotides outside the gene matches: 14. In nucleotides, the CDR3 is TGTGCCAGCATTCCGTCAGTGGGACAGGGTATGAATGAGCAGTTCTTC. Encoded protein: CASIPSVGQGMNEQFF.

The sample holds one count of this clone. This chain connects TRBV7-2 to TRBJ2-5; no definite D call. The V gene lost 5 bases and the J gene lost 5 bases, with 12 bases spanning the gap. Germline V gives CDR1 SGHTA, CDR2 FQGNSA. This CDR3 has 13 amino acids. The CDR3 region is CASSLHSLETQYF. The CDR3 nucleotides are TGTGCCAGCAGCCTCCACTCCTTGGAGACCCAGTACTTC.

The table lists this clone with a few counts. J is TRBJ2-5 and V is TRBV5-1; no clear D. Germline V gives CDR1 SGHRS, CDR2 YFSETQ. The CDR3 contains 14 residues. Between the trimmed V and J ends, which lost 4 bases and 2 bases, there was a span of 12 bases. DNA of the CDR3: TGCGCCAGCAGCCGGAGTAACTATCAAGAGACCCAGTACTTC. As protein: CASSRSNYQETQYF.

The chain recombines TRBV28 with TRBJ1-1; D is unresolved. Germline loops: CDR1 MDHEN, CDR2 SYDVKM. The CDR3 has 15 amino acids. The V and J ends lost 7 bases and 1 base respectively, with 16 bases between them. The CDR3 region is CASNPAGQKNTEAFF. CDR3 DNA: TGTGCCAGCAATCCGGCTGGGCAGAAGAACACTGAAGCTTTCTTT.

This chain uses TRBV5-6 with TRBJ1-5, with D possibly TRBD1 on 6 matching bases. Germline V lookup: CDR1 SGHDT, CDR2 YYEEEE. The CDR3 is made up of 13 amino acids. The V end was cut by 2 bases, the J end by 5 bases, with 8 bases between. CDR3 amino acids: CASSFRGYQPQHF. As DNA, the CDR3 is TGTGCCAGCAGCTTCAGGGGATATCAGCCCCAGCATTTT. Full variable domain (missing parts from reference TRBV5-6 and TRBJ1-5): DAGVTQSPTHLIKTRGQQVTLRCSPKSGHDTVSWYQQALGQGPQFIFQYYEEEERQRGNFPDRFSGHQFPNYSSELNVNALLLGDSALYLCASSFRGYQPQHFGDGTRLSIL.

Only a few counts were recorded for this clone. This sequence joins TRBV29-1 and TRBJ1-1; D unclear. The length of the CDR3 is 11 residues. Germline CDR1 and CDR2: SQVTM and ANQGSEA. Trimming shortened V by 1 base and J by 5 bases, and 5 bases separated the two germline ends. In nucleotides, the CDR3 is TGCAGCGTTGAAGGCCGGACTGAAGCTTTCTTT. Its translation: CSVEGRTEAFF.

The CDR3 region is CASSTSGLSSYNEQFF. The CDR3 DNA reads as TGCGCCAGCAGCACTAGCGGCCTAAGCTCCTACAATGAGCAGTTCTTC. The chain is built from TRBV4-1 and TRBJ2-1; 8 bases are a match to TRBD2. V lost 5 bases and J lost 0; bases outside the gene matches: 6. Germline V gene data show CDR1 as MGHRA and CDR2 as YSYEKL. The CDR3 spans 16 residues.

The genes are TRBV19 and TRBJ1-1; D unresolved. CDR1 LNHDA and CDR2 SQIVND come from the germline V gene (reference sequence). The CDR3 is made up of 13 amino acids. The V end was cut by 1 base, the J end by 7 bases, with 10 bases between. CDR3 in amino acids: CASSIARANEAFF. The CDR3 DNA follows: TGTGCCAGTAGTATAGCGCGGGCAAATGAAGCTTTCTTT.

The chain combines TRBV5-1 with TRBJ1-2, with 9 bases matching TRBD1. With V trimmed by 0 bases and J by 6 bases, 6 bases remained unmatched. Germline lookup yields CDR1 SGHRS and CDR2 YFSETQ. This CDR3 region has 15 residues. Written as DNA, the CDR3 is TGCGCCAGCAGCTTGGGGGGACAGGGTAAAGATGGCTACACCTTC. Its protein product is CASSLGGQGKDGYTF. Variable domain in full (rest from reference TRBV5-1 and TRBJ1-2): KAGVTQTPRYLIKTRGQQVTLSCSPISGHRSVSWYQQTPGQGLQFLFEYFSETQRNKGNFPGRFSGRQFSNSRSEMNVSTLELGDSALYLCASSLGGQGKDGYTFGSGTRLTVV.

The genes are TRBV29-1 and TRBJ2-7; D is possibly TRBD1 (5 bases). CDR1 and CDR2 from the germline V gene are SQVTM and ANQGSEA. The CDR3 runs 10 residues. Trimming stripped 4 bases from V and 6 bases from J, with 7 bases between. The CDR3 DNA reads TGCAGCGTTGGAAGGGGCGAGCAGTACTTC. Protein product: CSVGRGEQYF.

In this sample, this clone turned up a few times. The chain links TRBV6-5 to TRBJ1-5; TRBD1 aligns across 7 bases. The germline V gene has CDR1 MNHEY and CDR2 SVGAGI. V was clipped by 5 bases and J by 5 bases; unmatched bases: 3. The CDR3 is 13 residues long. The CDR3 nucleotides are TGTGCCAGCAGTGGACAGGCCGATCAGCCCCAGCATTTT. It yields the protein CASSGQADQPQHF.

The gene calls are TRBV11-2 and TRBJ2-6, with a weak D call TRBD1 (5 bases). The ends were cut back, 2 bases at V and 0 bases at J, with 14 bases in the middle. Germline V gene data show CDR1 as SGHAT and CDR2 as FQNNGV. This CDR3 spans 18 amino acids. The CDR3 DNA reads TGTGCCAGCAGCTTAATCTATGACAGACGCTCTGGGGCCAACGTCCTGACTTTC. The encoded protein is CASSLIYDRRSGANVLTF.

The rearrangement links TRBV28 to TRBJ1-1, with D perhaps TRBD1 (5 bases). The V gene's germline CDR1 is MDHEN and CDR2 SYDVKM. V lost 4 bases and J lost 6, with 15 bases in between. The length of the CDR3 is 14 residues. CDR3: CASSSRTPQAEAFF. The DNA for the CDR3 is TGTGCCAGCAGTTCCCGGACACCTCAGGCTGAAGCTTTCTTT.

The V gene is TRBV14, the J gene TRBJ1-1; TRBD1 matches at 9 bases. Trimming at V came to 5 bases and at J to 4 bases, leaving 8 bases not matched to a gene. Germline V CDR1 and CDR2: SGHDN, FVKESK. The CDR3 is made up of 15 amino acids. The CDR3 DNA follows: TGTGCCAGCAGCTTTACACAGGGGGCGCGCACTGAAGCTTTCTTT. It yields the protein CASSFTQGARTEAFF.

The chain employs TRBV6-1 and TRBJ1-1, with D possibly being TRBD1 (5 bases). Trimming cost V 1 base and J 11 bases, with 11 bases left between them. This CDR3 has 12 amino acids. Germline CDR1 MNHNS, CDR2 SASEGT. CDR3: CASSEEGRRAFF. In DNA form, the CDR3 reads TGTGCCAGCAGTGAAGAGGGGAGGAGGGCTTTCTTT.

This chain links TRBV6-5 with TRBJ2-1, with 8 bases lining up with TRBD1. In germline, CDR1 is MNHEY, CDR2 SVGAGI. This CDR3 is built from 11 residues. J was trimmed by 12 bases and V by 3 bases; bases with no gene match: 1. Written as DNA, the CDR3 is TGTGCCAGCAGTTATGGGACAGGGCAGTTCTTC. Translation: CASSYGTGQFF.